This T cell receptor beta chain stems from a study of blood T cell repertoires in COVID-19 (dated by TCRdb to between 2020 and 2021). In terms of the full investigation: Collaborator samples came from the United States, Italy and Spain and covered acute and convalescent phases of COVID-19. The prospective study material was composed of cDNA or gDNA derived from T cells, B-cell-depleted T cells, or PBMCs. Subjects who had been exposed to COVID-19, were actively infected with it, or had recovered from it provided the deeply sampled blood TCRbeta repertoires that made up the dataset. A freely available public database, intended as a resource for researchers studying the immune response to SARS-CoV-2, is where the repertoires were released. The samples were drawn from two sources: the first 160 participants of the ongoing ImmuneRACE study, and fewer than 1,500 subjects contributed by 6 global collaborators. Sample metadata almost always included a de-identified subject ID, COVID-19 status, age in years and sex. HLA class I and class II types, where available, came from metadata supplied by the sample provider rather than from assay-based typing.

As regards this clone: It has no known antigen specificity. One junction end does not reproduce the germline sequence, and a read error may be involved.

TCRbeta CDR3 regions were amplified from genomic DNA by means of the immunoSEQ Assay, a bias-controlled multiplex PCR. The original methods were these. Nucleated cell counts per sample were estimated from amplification of reference gene primers within the assay. To quantify the absolute abundance of each unique TCRbeta CDR3 rearrangement, sequence reads were collapsed and filtered. For each sample, productive Simpson clonality was calculated by taking the square root of Simpson's diversity index across productive rearrangements. In its TCRdb copy, this immuneACCESS table keeps in-frame sequences only and misses some clones. Where compared with another copy, unresolved V genes explain less than half of these, and the others have no known cause. Clone size and the V and J calls come from that table; the DNA yielded D and trimming. This sample comprises over 400,000 clones, about 89% of them detected only once. Jointly, the top ten make up less than 9% of the sample.

The CDR3 numbers 13 residues from cysteine through phenylalanine. CDR3 DNA only is kept here, 39 bases in frame from base 1. Reading the germline V gene gives CDR1 SQVTM and CDR2 ANQGSEA. In Seattle, one collaborating source enrolled patients while the infection was active and tracked those patients longitudinally over the course of disease. The collaborating institutions used their own protocols to collect whole blood in K2EDTA tubes. For TCRbeta analysis, collaborators shipped samples as frozen whole blood, isolated PBMCs, or DNA extracted from either of those sample types. Summary of the overall study and its limitations: How much clinical and demographic metadata was included differed by source and by participant, and the metadata was provided uncurated.

This clonotype originated in a woman aged 45-60 years with COVID-19, enrolled during active disease. The sample comprised peripheral blood. The sequence joins TRBV29-1 to TRBJ2-3; tentative D gene TRBD2, with 7 bases matching. The base sequence is TGCAGCTTTGAGGGGGGGCGAGAAGATACGCAGTATTTT. Its protein reads: CSFEGGREDTQYF.